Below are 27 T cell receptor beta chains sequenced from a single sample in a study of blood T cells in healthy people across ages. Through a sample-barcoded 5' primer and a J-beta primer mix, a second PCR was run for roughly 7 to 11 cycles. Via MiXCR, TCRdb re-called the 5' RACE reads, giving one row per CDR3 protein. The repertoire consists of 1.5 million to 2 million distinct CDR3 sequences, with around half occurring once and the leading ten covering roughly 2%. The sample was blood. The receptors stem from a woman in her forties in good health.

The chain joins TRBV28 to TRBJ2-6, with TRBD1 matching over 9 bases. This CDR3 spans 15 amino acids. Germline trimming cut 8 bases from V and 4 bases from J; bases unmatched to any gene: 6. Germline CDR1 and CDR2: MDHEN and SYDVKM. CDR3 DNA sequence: TGTGCCAGCGGTAGACAGGGGGTGGGGGCCAACGTCCTGACTTTC. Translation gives CASGRQGVGANVLTF.

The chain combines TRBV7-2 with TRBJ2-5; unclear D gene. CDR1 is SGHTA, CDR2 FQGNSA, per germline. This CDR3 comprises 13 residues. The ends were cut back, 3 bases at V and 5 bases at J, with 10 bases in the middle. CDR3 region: CASSFLGLETQYF. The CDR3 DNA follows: TGTGCCAGCAGCTTTTTAGGGTTGGAGACCCAGTACTTC.

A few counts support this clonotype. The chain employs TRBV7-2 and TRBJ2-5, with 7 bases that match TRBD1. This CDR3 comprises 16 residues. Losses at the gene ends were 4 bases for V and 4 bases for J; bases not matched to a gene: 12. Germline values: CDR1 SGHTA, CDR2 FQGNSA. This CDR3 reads CASSSQGVGAPETQYF. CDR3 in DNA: TGTGCCAGCAGCTCCCAGGGGGTGGGGGCCCCAGAGACCCAGTACTTC.

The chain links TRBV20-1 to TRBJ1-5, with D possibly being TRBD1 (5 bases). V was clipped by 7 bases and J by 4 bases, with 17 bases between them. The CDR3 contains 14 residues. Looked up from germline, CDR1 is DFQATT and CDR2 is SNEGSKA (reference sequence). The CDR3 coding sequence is TGCAGTGTTTCAACGAGGGGAATTAATCAGCCCCAGCATTTT. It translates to CSVSTRGINQPQHF.

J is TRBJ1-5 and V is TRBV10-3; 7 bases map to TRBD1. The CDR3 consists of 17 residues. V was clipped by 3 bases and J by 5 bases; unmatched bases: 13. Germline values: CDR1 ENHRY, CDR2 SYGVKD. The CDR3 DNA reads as TGTGCCATCAGTGAACCCCGACAGGGTGGTTGGGATCAGCCCCAGCATTTT. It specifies CAISEPRQGGWDQPQHF.

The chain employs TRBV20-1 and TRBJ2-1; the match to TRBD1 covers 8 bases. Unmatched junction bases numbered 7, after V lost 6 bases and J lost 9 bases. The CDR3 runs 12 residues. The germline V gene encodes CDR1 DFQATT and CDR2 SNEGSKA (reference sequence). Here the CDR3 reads CSAYQGAGEQFF. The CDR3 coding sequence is TGCAGTGCCTACCAGGGGGCCGGTGAGCAGTTCTTC.

CDR3 sequence reads: CASSQEHGNQPQHF. The CDR3 coding sequence is TGTGCCAGCAGCCAAGAACATGGCAATCAGCCCCAGCATTTT. V and J are TRBV3-1 and TRBJ1-5; unclear D gene. Germline values: CDR1 LGHDT, CDR2 YNNKEL (reference sequence). The CDR3 totals 14 residues. V was cut by 0 bases and J by 2 bases, with 5 bases left in between.

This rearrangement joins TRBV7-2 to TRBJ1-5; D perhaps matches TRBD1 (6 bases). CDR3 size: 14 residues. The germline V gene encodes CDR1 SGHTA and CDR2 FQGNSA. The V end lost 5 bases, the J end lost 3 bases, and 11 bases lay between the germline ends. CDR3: CASSARDTNQPQHF. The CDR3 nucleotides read TGTGCCAGCAGCGCTAGGGACACCAATCAGCCCCAGCATTTT.

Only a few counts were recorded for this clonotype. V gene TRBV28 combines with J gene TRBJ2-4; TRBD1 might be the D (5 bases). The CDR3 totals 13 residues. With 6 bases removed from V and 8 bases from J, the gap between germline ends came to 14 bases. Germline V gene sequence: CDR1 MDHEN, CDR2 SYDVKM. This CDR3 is CASSAGSLDIQYF. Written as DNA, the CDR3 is TGTGCCAGCAGCGCAGGGTCCCTAGACATTCAGTACTTC. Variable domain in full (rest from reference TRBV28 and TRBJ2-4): DVKVTQSSRYLVKRTGEKVFLECVQDMDHENMFWYRQDPGLGLRLIYFSYDVKMKEKGDIPEGYSVSREKKERFSLILESASTNQTSMYLCASSAGSLDIQYFGAGTRLSVL.

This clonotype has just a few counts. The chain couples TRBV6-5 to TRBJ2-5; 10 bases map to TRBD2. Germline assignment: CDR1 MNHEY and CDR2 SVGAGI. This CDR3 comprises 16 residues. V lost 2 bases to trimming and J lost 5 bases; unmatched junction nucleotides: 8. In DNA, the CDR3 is TGTGCCAGCAGTTACGGCGGTAGCGGGGGGACGGAGACCCAGTACTTC. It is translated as CASSYGGSGGTETQYF.

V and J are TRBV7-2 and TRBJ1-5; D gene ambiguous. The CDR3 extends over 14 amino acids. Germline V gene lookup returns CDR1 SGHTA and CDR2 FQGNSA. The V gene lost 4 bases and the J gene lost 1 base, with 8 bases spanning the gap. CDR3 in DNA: TGTGCCAGCAGCTCCTTAAGCAGCAATCAGCCCCAGCATTTT. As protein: CASSSLSSNQPQHF. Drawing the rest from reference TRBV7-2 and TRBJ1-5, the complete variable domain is GAGVSQSPSNKVTEKGKDVELRCDPISGHTALYWYRQSLGQGLEFLIYFQGNSAPDKSGLPSDRFSAERTGGSVSTLTIQRTQQEDSAVYLCASSSLSSNQPQHFGDGTRLSIL.

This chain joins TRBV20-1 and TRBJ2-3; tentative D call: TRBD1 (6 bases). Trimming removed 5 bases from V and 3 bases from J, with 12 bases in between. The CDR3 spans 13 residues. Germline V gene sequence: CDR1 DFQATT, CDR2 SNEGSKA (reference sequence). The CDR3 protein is CSAHRTETDTQYF. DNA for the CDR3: TGCAGTGCTCACCGGACAGAGACAGATACGCAGTATTTT.

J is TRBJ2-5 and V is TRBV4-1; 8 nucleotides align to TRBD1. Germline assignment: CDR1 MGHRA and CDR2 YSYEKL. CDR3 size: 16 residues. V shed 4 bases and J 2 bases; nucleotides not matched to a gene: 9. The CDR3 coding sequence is TGCGCCAGCAGCCGCAGAGTCAACAGGGGGCAAGAGACCCAGTACTTC. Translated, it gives CASSRRVNRGQETQYF.

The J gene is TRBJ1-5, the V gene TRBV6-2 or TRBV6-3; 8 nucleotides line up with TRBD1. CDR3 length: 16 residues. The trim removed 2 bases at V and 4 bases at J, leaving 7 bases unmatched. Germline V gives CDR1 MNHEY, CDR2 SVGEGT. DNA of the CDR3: TGTGCCAGCAGTTACCACAGGGGGGCAGGGAATCAGCCCCAGCATTTT. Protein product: CASSYHRGAGNQPQHF.

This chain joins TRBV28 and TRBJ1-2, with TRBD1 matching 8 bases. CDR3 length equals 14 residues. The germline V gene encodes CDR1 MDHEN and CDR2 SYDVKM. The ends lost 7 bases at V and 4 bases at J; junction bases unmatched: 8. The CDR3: CASKTQGVVYGYTF. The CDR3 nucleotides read TGTGCCAGCAAAACACAGGGGGTGGTCTATGGCTACACCTTC.

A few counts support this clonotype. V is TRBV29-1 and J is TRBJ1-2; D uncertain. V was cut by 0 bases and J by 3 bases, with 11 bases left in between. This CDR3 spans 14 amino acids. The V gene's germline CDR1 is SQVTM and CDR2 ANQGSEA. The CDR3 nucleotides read TGCAGCGTTGAAGAGGAGGACGGATACTATGGCTACACCTTC. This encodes CSVEEEDGYYGYTF.

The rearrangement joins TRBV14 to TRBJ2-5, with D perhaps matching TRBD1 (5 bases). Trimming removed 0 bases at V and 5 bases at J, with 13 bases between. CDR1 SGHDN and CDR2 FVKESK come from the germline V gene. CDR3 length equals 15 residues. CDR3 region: CASSQDSGFYETQYF. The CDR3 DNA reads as TGTGCCAGCAGCCAAGATTCAGGGTTTTACGAGACCCAGTACTTC.

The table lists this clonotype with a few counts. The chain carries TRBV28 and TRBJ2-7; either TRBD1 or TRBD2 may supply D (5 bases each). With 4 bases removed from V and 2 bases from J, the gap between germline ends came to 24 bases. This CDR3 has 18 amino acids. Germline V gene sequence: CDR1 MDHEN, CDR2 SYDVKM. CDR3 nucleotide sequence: TGTGCCAGCAGTTCAGTTAGGGATGGGACCCACCGGACCTACGAGCAGTACTTC. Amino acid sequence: CASSSVRDGTHRTYEQYF.

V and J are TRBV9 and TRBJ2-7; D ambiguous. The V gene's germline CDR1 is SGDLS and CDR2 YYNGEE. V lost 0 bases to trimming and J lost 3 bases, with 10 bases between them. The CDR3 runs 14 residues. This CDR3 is CASSVGWTSYEQYF. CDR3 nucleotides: TGTGCCAGCAGCGTAGGGTGGACCAGCTACGAGCAGTACTTC.

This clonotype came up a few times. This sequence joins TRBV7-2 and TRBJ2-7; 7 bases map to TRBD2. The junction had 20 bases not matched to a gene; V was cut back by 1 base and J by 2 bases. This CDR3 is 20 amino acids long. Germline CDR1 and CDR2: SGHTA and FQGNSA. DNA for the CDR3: TGTGCCAGCAGCTTAGTTCCCCTTCCCGCCTGGGGGGGTAAGGCCTACGAGCAGTACTTC. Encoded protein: CASSLVPLPAWGGKAYEQYF.

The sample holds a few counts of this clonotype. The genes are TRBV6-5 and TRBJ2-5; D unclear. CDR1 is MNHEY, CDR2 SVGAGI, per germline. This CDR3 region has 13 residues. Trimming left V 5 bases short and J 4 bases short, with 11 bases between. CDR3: CASSNSVGETQYF. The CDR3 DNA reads TGTGCCAGCAGTAACAGTGTTGGAGAGACCCAGTACTTC.

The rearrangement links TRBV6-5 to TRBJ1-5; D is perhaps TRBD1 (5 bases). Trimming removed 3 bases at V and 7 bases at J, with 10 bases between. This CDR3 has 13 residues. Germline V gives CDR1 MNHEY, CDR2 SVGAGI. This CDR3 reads CASSYQGDQPQHF. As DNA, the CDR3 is TGTGCCAGCAGTTATCAAGGGGACCAGCCCCAGCATTTT.

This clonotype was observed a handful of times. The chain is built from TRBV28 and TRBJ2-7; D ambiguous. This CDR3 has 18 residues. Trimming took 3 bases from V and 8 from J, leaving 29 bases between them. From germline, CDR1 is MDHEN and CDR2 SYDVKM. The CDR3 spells CASSFFPPLSSGGRQQYF. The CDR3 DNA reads TGTGCCAGCAGTTTTTTCCCGCCTCTTTCATCAGGTGGCAGGCAGCAGTACTTC.

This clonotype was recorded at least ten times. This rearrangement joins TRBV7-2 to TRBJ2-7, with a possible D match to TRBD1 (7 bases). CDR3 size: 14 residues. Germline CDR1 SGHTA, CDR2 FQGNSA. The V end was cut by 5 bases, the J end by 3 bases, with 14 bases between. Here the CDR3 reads CASSPQGGSYEQYF. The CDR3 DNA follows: TGTGCCAGCAGCCCCCAGGGGGGTAGCTACGAGCAGTACTTC.

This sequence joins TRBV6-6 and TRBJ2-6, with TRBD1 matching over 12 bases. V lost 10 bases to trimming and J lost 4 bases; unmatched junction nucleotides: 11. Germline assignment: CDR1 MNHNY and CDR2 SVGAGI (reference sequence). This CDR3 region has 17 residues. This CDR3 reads CAIRPGQGAKGANVLTF. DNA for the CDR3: TGTGCCATCCGACCGGGACAGGGGGCGAAGGGGGCCAACGTCCTGACTTTC.

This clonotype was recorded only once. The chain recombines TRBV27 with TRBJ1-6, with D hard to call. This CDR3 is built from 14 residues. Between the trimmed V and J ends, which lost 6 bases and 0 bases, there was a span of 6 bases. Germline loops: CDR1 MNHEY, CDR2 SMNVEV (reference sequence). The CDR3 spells CASRAPSYNSPLHF. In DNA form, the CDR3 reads TGTGCCAGCAGGGCGCCCTCCTATAATTCACCCCTCCACTTT.

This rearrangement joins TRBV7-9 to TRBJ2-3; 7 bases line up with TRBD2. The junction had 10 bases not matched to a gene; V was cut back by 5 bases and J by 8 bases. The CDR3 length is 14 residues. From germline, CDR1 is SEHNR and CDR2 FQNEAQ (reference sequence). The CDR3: CASSPLGGGGTQYF. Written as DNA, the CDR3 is TGTGCCAGCAGCCCCCTCGGTGGGGGGGGTACGCAGTATTTT.